A selection of T cell receptor beta chains follows, all from one sample in a study of blood T cell repertoires in COVID-19. Profiling relied on immunoSEQ multiplex PCR, and the TCRdb table lists in-frame clones only, not all of them. This table has some 50,000 clones, approximately 90% appearing once. Sample: peripheral blood. The receptors were sampled from a man aged 50-59 years with acute or convalescent COVID-19. The CDR3 runs from the conserved cysteine through the conserved F or W. The D gene is left open where the match is weak. Where a row states a size, it is once, few, many or the class of an expanded clone; other rows omit it.

>-|TRBV19|-|TRBJ1-1
TGTGCCAGTAGTATAGACAGGGGAAGGAACACTGAAGCTTTCTTT
CASSIDRGRNTEAFF
>-|TRBV19|-|TRBJ1-4
TGTGCCAGTAGTATGGCAGGGGCGCAAACCAATGAAAAACTGTTTTTT
CASSMAGAQTNEKLFF
>-|TRBV19|-|TRBJ1-5
TGTGCCAGTACACCGACAGCTGCCCTCAATCAGCCCCAGCATTTT
CASTPTAALNQPQHF
>-|TRBV5-1|-|TRBJ1-5
TGCGCCAGCAGCTTGGAGGCAGGCTATCAGCCCCAGCATTTT
CASSLEAGYQPQHF
>-|TRBV6-1|TRBD1|TRBJ1-6
TGTGCCAGCAGTGAGACAGGGGGAAATTCACCCCTCCACTTT
CASSETGGNSPLHF
>few|TRBV12-3/TRBV12-4|TRBD1|TRBJ1-2
TGTGCCAGCAGTTTCGGCAGGGGGCATGGCTACACCTTC
CASSFGRGHGYTF
>-|TRBV24-1|-|TRBJ1-5
TGTGCCACCAGTGACCCAGATCAGCCCCAGCATTTT
CATSDPDQPQHF
>-|TRBV4-2|TRBD2|TRBJ2-3
TGTGCCAGCAGTCCAACCAGCGGGACCCTCACAGATACGCAGTATTTT
CASSPTSGTLTDTQYF
>-|TRBV7-2|TRBD1|TRBJ1-6
TGTGCCGTCCATACCGGGACAGGGTCACCCCTCCACTTT
CAVHTGTGSPLHF
>-|TRBV6-5|-|TRBJ1-1
TGTGCCAGCAGCCCGCATGAAGACAGTCGCGGTGAAGCTTTCTTT
CASSPHEDSRGEAFF
>-|TRBV6-1|TRBD2|TRBJ2-5
TGTGCCAGCAGTGAGCGGGGGATGGAGACCCAGTACTTC
CASSERGMETQYF
>-|TRBV28|TRBD2|TRBJ2-4
TGTGCCAGCAGTTTATTTGCTAGCGGGACCAACATTCAGTACTTC
CASSLFASGTNIQYF
>-|TRBV27|TRBD2|TRBJ2-3
TGTGCCAGCAGTTTAGGGACTAGCGTAGATACGCAGTATTTT
CASSLGTSVDTQYF
>-|TRBV30|TRBD2|TRBJ2-1
TGTGCCTGGAGTTGGTTAGCGGGCAATGAGCAGTTCTTC
CAWSWLAGNEQFF
>once|TRBV29-1|-|TRBJ2-5
TGCAGCGGCCTTTGGGTGGGGCTTCAAGTATTGGAGACCCAGTACTTC
CSGLWVGLQVLETQYF
>-|TRBV11-3|TRBD1|TRBJ2-6
TGTGCCAGCAGCTATGGGGACAGTAGCAGCTCTGGGGCCAACGTCCTGACTTTC
CASSYGDSSSSGANVLTF
>-|TRBV5-6|-|TRBJ2-5
TGTGCCAGCAGCTGGGCGTGGGAGACCCAGTACTTC
CASSWAWETQYF
>once|TRBV2|-|TRBJ1-2
TGTGCCAGCACGGCGATCACTGCAACAGCTAACTATGGCTACACCTTC
CASTAITATANYGYTF
>-|TRBV2|-|TRBJ2-2
TGTGCCAGCAATCGGGGTCAGTTTTACACCGGGGAGCTGTTTTTT
CASNRGQFYTGELFF
>-|TRBV7-9|TRBD1|TRBJ2-2
TGTGCCAGCAGCTCGAGCAGGGGGAACGGGGAGCTGTTTTTT
CASSSSRGNGELFF
>-|TRBV12-3/TRBV12-4|-|TRBJ1-2
TGTGCCAGCACCACTCACAGGAGTGGCTACACCTTC
CASTTHRSGYTF
>few|TRBV6-5|TRBD1|TRBJ2-1
TGTGCCAGCAGTACCGGGACAGCCTACAATGAGCAGTTCTTC
CASSTGTAYNEQFF
>-|TRBV2|TRBD1|TRBJ2-3
TGTGCCAGCAGTGTGACAGGGACAACAGATACGCAGTATTTT
CASSVTGTTDTQYF
>few|TRBV30|-|TRBJ1-1
TGTGCCTGGAGTGGCTTAGACAGAACTGAAGCTTTCTTT
CAWSGLDRTEAFF
>-|TRBV2|-|TRBJ2-7
TGTGCCACCCGACCCCGGCTCCCAGGAAGGGGATACGAGCAGTACTTC
CATRPRLPGRGYEQYF
>-|TRBV2|TRBD1|TRBJ1-4
TGTGCCAGCAGTGAAAACAGGGGAGCTAATGAAAAACTGTTTTTT
CASSENRGANEKLFF
>-|TRBV27|TRBD2|TRBJ2-7
TGTGCCAGCAGGAGGGGACTAGCGGGAGACGAGCAGTACTTC
CASRRGLAGDEQYF
>-|TRBV2|-|TRBJ1-1
TGTGCCAGCAGTGATCTGACAGGACTGGGCACTGAAGCTTTCTTT
CASSDLTGLGTEAFF
>-|TRBV5-8|TRBD1|TRBJ1-1
TGTGCCAGCAGCTTGTGGCAGGGGGCCGCTTTCTTT
CASSLWQGAAFF
>-|TRBV3-1/TRBV3-2|TRBD2|TRBJ2-3
TGTGCCAGCAGCCCTCTAGCGGGTACCCGCACAGATACGCAGTATTTT
CASSPLAGTRTDTQYF